This TCR beta chain was sequenced in a study of shared clonotypes between healthy human individuals. Only CD45RO-negative cells positively selected for CCR7 counted as naive CD8 cells, so terminally differentiated effector memory CD45RA+ cells were excluded. For this clone: What it recognizes is unknown.

Germline V gene sequence: CDR1 LNHDA, CDR2 SQIVND (reference sequence). This CDR3 is 18 amino acids long. Trimming stripped 1 base from V and 0 bases from J, with 18 bases between. Sequenced by immunoSEQ multiplex PCR; TCRdb stores in-frame clones only, minus some. The sample yields under 600,000 clones, 95% to 98% seen once. Points from the study as a whole: Naive subsets usually exceeded memory subsets in estimated richness.

Sequencing input: naive CD8+ T cells sorted from blood. The clonotype comes from a man aged 30 to 39 in good health. This chain connects TRBV19 to TRBJ1-2; D remains unclear. CDR3 sequence (DNA): TGTGCCAGTAGTATAGGAATCGGCAAGTCAAATTCTAACTATGGCTACACCTTC. Residues: CASSIGIGKSNSNYGYTF. The entire variable domain, with the rest obtained from reference TRBV19 and TRBJ1-2, is as follows: DGGITQSPKYLFRKEGQNVTLSCEQNLNHDAMYWYRQDPGQGLRLIYYSQIVNDFQKGDIAEGYSVSREKKESFPLTVTSAQKNPTAFYLCASSIGIGKSNSNYGYTFGSGTRLTVV.